The clone carrying this T cell receptor (beta chain) came up a few times. Its target is not known. This entry comes from a study of response to subunit inactivated influenza vaccine. The CDR3 spans 13 residues. Germline CDR1 reads MNHEY; CDR2 reads SVGEGT. With 7 bases removed from V and 6 bases from J, the gap between germline ends came to 13 bases. Findings and caveats of the study: It was suggested by the authors that few new T cells are recruited by each seasonal influenza vaccination.

TCRdb independently ran MiXCR on the RT-PCR reads; one entry per CDR3 protein. The repertoire holds about 620,000 distinct CDR3 sequences, with approximately 11% as singletons. The same sample was also used in a study of T cells expressing NK-cell markers. That source reports: Making the TCR beta cDNA relied on 5'RACE template switching with UMIs. Most of the eight sequenced donors were HCMV-seropositive; one was seronegative. Several experiments added an anti-gamma-delta TCR antibody to sort only alpha-beta TCR T cells. As a fraction of CD8+ T cells, dominant NKG2C+ clonotypes reached about 1.0-7.5% in 5 to 7 donors.

V is TRBV6-2 or TRBV6-3 and J is TRBJ2-1; D gene uncertain. The sequencing used PBMCs from blood, collected on the day of vaccination. This receptor was taken from a man in his fifties or sixties who received an inactivated influenza vaccine. The CDR3 DNA is TGTGCCAGCACCACGTACTCCAGCAATGAGCAGTTCTTC. It translates to CASTTYSSNEQFF.